Detailed here is one T cell receptor (beta chain). The target antigen is unknown. The sample belongs to a study of cytomegalovirus exposure and HLA in healthy donors. Study-wide results and limits: The productive fraction for most TCR beta V segments was about 90% or about 30% in an earlier analysis. In a later analysis, an Asian-associated ancestry cluster reportedly showed fewer N-insertions than the roughly 690-donor mean.

It was healthy bone marrow donors who served as donors. The CDR3 consists of 13 residues. The germline V and J ends were trimmed by 7 bases and 4 bases, with 13 bases remaining between them. The germline gives CDR1 MNHNS, CDR2 SASEGT. PCR used 60 Vbeta primers and 13 Jbeta primers. Generated by immunoSEQ multiplex PCR, the TCRdb table keeps only in-frame clones and is missing some. The sample lists fewer than 70,000 clones; just under 85% were seen once. V usage is TRBV6-1 and J usage is TRBJ1-2; a weak D match, TRBD1 (6 bases). Sample: PBMCs. The TCR originated in a man in his forties in good health and CMV-seronegative. The CDR3 region has the DNA TGTGCCAGCAACGTTGGACAGTCCTATGGCTACACCTTC. This codes for CASNVGQSYGYTF.